Reported below is one T cell receptor (beta chain). Its matching antigen is unknown. These data belong to a study of cytomegalovirus exposure and HLA in healthy donors. Overall study context: An early release of data contained roughly 86 million unique TCRs, which came from HLA-typed donors. Findings and caveats of the study: Roughly even sequencing depth across donors was the assumption behind the presence/absence analyses. It was reported in a later analysis that an Asian-associated ancestry cluster showed fewer N-insertions than the approximately 670-donor mean.

Germline CDR1 SGHRS, CDR2 YFSETQ. This CDR3 has 16 residues. J lost 0 bases, V lost 4 bases, and 4 bases had no gene match. PCR primers comprised 60 Vbeta and 13 Jbeta primers. Authors' analysis steps: Later, roughly 80 million unique TCR beta chains were counted in an analysis, and about 10 million of them were shared. Profiled with immunoSEQ multiplex PCR; TCRdb holds only in-frame clones, not every one. The V and J calls and clone size come from that table; D and trimming were worked out from the DNA. The sample lists around 120,000 clones, 81% occurring once. This sequence originates from a man younger than 35 in good health and CMV-seronegative. Sequencing was carried out using PBMCs. The chain recombines TRBV5-1 with TRBJ1-6; TRBD1 matches at 7 bases. CDR3 nucleotides: TGCGCCAGCAGCGCGAACAGGGGCTCCTATAATTCACCCCTCCACTTT. This encodes CASSANRGSYNSPLHF.